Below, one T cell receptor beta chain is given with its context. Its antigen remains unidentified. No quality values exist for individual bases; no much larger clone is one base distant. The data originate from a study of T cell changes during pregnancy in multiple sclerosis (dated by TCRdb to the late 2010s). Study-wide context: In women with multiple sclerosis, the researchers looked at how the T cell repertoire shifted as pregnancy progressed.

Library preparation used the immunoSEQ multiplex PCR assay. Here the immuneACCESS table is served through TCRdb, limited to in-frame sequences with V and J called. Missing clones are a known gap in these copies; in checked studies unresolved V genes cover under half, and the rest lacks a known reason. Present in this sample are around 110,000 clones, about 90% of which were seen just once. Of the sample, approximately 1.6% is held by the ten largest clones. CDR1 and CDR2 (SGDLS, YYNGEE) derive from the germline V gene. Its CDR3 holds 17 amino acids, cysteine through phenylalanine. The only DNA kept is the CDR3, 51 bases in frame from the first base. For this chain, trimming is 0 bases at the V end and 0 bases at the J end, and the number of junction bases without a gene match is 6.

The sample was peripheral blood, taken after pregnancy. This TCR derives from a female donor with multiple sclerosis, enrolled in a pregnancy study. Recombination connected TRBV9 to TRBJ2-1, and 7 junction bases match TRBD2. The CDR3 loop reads CASSVGESGVSYNEQFF. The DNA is TGTGCCAGCAGCGTAGGGGAAAGCGGGGTCTCCTACAATGAGCAGTTCTTC. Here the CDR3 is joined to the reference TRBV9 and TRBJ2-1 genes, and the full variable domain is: DSGVTQTPKHLITATGQRVTLRCSPRSGDLSVYWYQQSLDQGLQFLIQYYNGEERAKGNILERFSAQQFPDLHSELNLSSLELGDSALYFCASSVGESGVSYNEQFFGPGTRLTVL.